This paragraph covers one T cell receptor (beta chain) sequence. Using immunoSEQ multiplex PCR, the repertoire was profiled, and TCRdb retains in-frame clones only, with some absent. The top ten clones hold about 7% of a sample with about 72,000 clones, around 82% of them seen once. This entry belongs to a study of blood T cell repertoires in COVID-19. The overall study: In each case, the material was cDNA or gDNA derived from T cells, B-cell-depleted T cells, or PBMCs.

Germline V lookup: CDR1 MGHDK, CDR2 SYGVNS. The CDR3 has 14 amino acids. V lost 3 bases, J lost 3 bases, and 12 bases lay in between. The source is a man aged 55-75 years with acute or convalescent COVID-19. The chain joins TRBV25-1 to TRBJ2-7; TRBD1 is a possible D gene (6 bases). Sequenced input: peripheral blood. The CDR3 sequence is CASSDPGTLYEQYF. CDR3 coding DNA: TGTGCCAGCAGTGACCCCGGGACACTCTACGAGCAGTACTTC.